This T cell receptor (beta chain) was sequenced for a study of radiotherapy plus CTLA-4 blockade in lung cancer (dated by TCRdb to 2017 to 2018). In terms of the full investigation: Objective responses occurred in 15% to 20% of enrolled patients, and approximately 34% achieved disease control.

The library was produced with the immunoSEQ multiplex PCR assay. In its TCRdb copy, this immuneACCESS table keeps in-frame sequences only and misses some clones. Where compared with another copy, unresolved V genes explain less than half of these, and the others have no known cause. Across this sample there are 71,000 or so clones, with around 87% seen only once. Jointly, the top ten make up about 1% of the sample. The CDR3 sequence holds 15 residues, the cysteine and phenylalanine included. Of the read, only the CDR3 DNA is kept; its 45 bases are in frame from base 1. CDR1 and CDR2, looked up from the germline V gene, are MNHEY and SVGAGI. V trim: 4 bases; J trim: 5 bases; unmatched bases: 8. This clone was counted once. Its antigen is still unknown. No qualities accompany the bases; no much larger clone lies one base away. Focal radiation therapy combined with CTLA-4 blockade (ipilimumab) was tested in patients with chemo-refractory metastatic non-small-cell lung cancer.

Overall results and qualifications from the work: After treatment with radiotherapy and ipilimumab, TCR clones that came from tumors expanded in the peripheral blood. The strongest predictors of response were reported to be early dynamic shifts in blood T cell clones along with a rise in serum interferon-beta following radiation.

This receptor chain uses TRBV6-5 and TRBJ1-1; TRBD1 matches 9 bases in the middle. The input for sequencing was peripheral blood, taken from a patient treated with radiotherapy plus ipilimumab. The clonotype was recovered from a human donor with non-small cell lung cancer who had stable disease on radiotherapy plus ipilimumab. The sequenced DNA is TGTGCCAGCAGTTCTCCGGGACAGGGTAGGACTGAAGCTTTCTTT. The resulting protein is CASSSPGQGRTEAFF.